The source of this T cell receptor (beta chain) is a study of cytomegalovirus exposure and HLA in healthy donors. The study's findings and limits: The authors enumerated under 200 TCR beta chains as linked to cytomegalovirus.

A note on this clone: Its cognate antigen is unknown.

V lost 10 bases, J lost 0 bases, and 8 bases stayed unmatched. The germline CDR1 and CDR2 sequences are SGHRS and YFSETQ. This CDR3 region has 15 residues. TCRdb keeps only in-frame clones here, not all; method: immunoSEQ multiplex PCR. The sample includes 150,000 to 170,000 clones, 75% to 90% of them seen just once. The sample taken for sequencing was PBMCs. This TCR was sampled from a man younger than 30 in good health and CMV-seropositive. The chain links TRBV5-1 to TRBJ2-3; 10 positions match TRBD2. CDR3 sequence: CASWSGGASTDTQYF. CDR3 bases: TGCGCCTCGTGGAGCGGGGGGGCGAGCACAGATACGCAGTATTTT.